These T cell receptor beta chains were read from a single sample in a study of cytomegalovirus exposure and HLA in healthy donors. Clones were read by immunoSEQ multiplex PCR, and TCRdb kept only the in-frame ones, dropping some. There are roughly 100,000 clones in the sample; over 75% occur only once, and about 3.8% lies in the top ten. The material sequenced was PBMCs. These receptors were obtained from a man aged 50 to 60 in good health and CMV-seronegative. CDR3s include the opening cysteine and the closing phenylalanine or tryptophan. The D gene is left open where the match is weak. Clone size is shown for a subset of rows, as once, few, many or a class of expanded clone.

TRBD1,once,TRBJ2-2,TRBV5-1,CASSWDRSSGELFF,TGCGCCAGCAGCTGGGACAGATCGTCCGGGGAGCTGTTTTTT
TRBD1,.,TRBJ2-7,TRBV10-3,CAIGTGLNEQYF,TGTGCCATAGGGACAGGGCTCAACGAGCAGTACTTC
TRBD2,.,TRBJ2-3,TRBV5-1,CASSYVAGSTDTQYF,TGCGCCAGCAGCTATGTAGCGGGGAGCACAGATACGCAGTATTTT
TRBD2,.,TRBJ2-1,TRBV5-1,CASSLALAGEGEQFF,TGCGCCAGCAGCTTGGCTTTAGCGGGAGAAGGGGAGCAGTTCTTC
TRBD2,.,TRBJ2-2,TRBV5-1,CASSSPGLAGNTGELFF,TGCGCCAGCAGCTCTCCGGGACTAGCGGGAAACACCGGGGAGCTGTTTTTT
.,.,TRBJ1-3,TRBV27,CASSLGGAEGNTIYF,TGTGCCAGCAGTTTAGGGGGGGCAGAAGGAAACACCATATATTTT
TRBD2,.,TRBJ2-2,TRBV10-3,CAISGRTSGSENTGELFF,TGTGCCATCAGTGGCCGGACTAGCGGGAGCGAGAACACCGGGGAGCTGTTTTTT
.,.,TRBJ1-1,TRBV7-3,CASSQGVGQEAFF,TGTGCCAGCAGCCAAGGGGTGGGGCAGGAAGCTTTCTTT
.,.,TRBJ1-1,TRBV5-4,CASSSPLTGNTEAFF,TGTGCCAGCAGCTCCCCTTTGACAGGGAACACTGAAGCTTTCTTT
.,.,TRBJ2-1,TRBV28,CASSAPVYNEQFF,TGTGCCAGCAGTGCTCCGGTCTACAATGAGCAGTTCTTC
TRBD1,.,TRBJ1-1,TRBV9,CASTESGTGGAAEAFF,TGTGCCAGCACCGAATCCGGGACAGGGGGCGCGGCTGAAGCTTTCTTT
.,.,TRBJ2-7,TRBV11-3,CASSPGQGASYEQYF,TGTGCCAGCAGCCCCGGGCAGGGCGCCTCCTACGAGCAGTACTTC
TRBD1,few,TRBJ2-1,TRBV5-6,CASSFGTGAGEQFF,TGTGCCAGCAGCTTCGGGACAGGTGCCGGTGAGCAGTTCTTC
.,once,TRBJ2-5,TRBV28,CASSSPLETQYF,TGTGCCAGCAGTTCCCCGTTAGAGACCCAGTACTTC
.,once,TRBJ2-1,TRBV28,CASSFGGGYNNEQFF,TGTGCCAGCAGTTTTGGTGGGGGGTATAACAATGAGCAGTTCTTC
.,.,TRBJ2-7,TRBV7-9,CSSSLSGSSYEQYF,TGTTCCAGCAGCTTAAGTGGGAGCTCCTACGAGCAGTACTTC
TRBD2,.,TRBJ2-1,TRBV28,CASSFAGGLNEQFF,TGTGCCAGCAGTTTTGCGGGAGGGCTAAATGAGCAGTTCTTC
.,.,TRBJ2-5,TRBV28,CASSLGGGFQETQYF,TGTGCCAGCAGTTTAGGTGGCGGATTCCAAGAGACCCAGTACTTC
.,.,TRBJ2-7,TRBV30,CAWSGQGTGYEQYF,TGTGCCTGGAGCGGGCAGGGGACCGGCTACGAGCAGTACTTC
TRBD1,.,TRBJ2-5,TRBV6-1,CASSGNRGSETQYF,TGTGCCAGCAGTGGGAACAGGGGTTCAGAGACCCAGTACTTC
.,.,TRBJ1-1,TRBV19,CASTYTSGGTEAFF,TGTGCCAGTACCTATACGTCAGGTGGGACTGAAGCTTTCTTT
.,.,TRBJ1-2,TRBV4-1,CASSQDGGGVYGYTF,TGCGCCAGCAGCCAAGATGGCGGGGGCGTCTATGGCTACACCTTC
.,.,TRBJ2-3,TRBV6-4,CASSEGALSTDTQYF,TGTGCCAGCAGTGAGGGGGCTCTTTCCACAGATACGCAGTATTTT
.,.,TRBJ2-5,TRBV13,CASSKRQVGETQYF,TGTGCCAGCAGCAAACGACAGGTTGGCGAGACCCAGTACTTC
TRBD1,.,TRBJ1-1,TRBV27,CASSLLQGGTEAFF,TGTGCCAGCAGTTTATTACAGGGGGGCACTGAAGCTTTCTTT
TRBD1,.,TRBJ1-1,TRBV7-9,CSSGPGTVNTEAFF,TGTTCCAGCGGTCCCGGGACAGTTAACACTGAAGCTTTCTTT
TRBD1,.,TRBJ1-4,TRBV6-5,CASREAGQGNEKLFF,TGTGCCAGCAGGGAGGCAGGACAGGGCAATGAAAAACTGTTTTTT
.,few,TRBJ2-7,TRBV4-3,CASSQDGGEQYF,TGCGCCAGCAGCCAAGATGGCGGCGAGCAGTACTTC
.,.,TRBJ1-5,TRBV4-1,CASSLRETNQPQHF,TGCGCCAGCAGCCTCCGGGAGACAAATCAGCCCCAGCATTTT
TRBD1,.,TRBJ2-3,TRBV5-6,CASSLRDSPSGTDTQYF,TGTGCCAGCAGCTTGCGGGACAGCCCAAGCGGCACAGATACGCAGTATTTT
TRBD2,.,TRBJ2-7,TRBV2,CASSVRQGGEQYF,TGTGCCAGCAGTGTCAGGCAGGGAGGGGAGCAGTACTTC
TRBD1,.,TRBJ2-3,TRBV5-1,CASSPRGDRVTDTQYF,TGCGCCAGCAGCCCACGCGGGGACAGGGTCACAGATACGCAGTATTTT
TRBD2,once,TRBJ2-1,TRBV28,CASNLAGGGYNEQFF,TGTGCCAGCAACCTAGCGGGGGGGGGCTACAATGAGCAGTTCTTC
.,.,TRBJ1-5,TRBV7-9,CASSLGGNSNQPQHF,TGTGCCAGCAGCTTAGGAGGAAATAGCAATCAGCCCCAGCATTTT
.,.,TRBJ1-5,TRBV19,CASSIESGVNQPQHF,TGTGCCAGTAGTATAGAGTCAGGGGTCAATCAGCCCCAGCATTTT
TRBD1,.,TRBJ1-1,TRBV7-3,CASSLLPPLQGAINTEAFF,TGTGCCAGCAGCTTACTCCCCCCCCTGCAGGGGGCGATTAACACTGAAGCTTTCTTT
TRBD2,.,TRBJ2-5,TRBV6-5,CASRAGGRETQYF,TGTGCCAGCAGGGCGGGAGGGCGAGAGACCCAGTACTTC
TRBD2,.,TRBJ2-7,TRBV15,CATSYGGGSYEQYF,TGTGCCACCAGCTATGGGGGGGGCTCCTACGAGCAGTACTTC
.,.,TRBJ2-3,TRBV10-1,CASSDPKRGRRDTQYF,TGCGCCAGCAGTGACCCGAAACGGGGGAGGAGAGATACGCAGTATTTT
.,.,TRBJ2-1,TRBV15,CATSSLGANEQFF,TGTGCCACCAGCAGTTTGGGGGCAAATGAGCAGTTCTTC
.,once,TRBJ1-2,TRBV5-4,CASSRQGPSNYGYTF,TGTGCCAGCAGCCGGCAGGGGCCCTCTAACTATGGCTACACCTTC
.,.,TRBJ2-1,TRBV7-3,CASSLDSYNEQFF,TGTGCCAGCAGCTTGGACAGCTACAATGAGCAGTTCTTC
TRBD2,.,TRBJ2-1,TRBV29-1,CSVEGLAVPRNEQFF,TGCAGCGTCGAGGGACTAGCGGTCCCGAGGAATGAGCAGTTCTTC
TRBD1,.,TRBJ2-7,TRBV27,CASSPGTGVEQYF,TGTGCCAGCAGCCCCGGGACAGGGGTCGAGCAGTACTTC
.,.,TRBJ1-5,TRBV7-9,CASSPRGGGDQPQHF,TGTGCCAGCAGCCCCCGCGGTGGGGGGGATCAGCCCCAGCATTTT
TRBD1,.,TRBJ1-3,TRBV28,CASTPGDSSGNTIYF,TGTGCCAGCACCCCCGGGGACAGCTCTGGAAACACCATATATTTT
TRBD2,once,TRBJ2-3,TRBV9,CASSVETSGRGRQYF,TGTGCCAGCAGCGTAGAAACTAGCGGGAGGGGACGACAGTATTTT
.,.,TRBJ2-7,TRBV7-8,CASSLRSRSSYEQYF,TGTGCCAGCAGCTTACGCTCGAGGAGCTCCTACGAGCAGTACTTC
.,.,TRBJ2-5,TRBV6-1,CASSEISPGVKETQYF,TGTGCCAGCAGTGAAATAAGCCCAGGGGTTAAAGAGACCCAGTACTTC
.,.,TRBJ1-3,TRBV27,CASSRLGSGNTIYF,TGTGCCAGCAGTCGACTTGGCTCTGGAAACACCATATATTTT
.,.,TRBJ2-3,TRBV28,CASSLPLTGADTQYF,TGTGCCAGCAGTTTACCCTTAACCGGGGCAGATACGCAGTATTTT
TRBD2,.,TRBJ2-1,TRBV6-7,CASSRPGTSEGGEQFF,TGTGCCAGCAGTAGACCCGGGACTAGCGAGGGAGGTGAGCAGTTCTTC